These 18 T cell receptor beta chains were all obtained from the same sample, sequenced in a study of blood T cell repertoires in COVID-19. This table comes from immunoSEQ multiplex PCR, and its TCRdb copy is limited to in-frame clones, with some not included. Of 250,000 to 350,000 clones in the sample, around 82% were seen once. Material for sequencing was peripheral blood. These receptors came from a human donor with COVID-19, enrolled during active disease. The donor label of this sample is uncertain.

This clone was seen more than once but under ten times. The J gene is TRBJ2-7, the V gene TRBV5-5, with 7 bases aligning to TRBD1. This CDR3 is built from 13 residues. CDR1 and CDR2 (germline): SGHKS, YYEKEE (reference sequence). Losses at the gene ends were 3 bases for V and 3 bases for J; bases not matched to a gene: 3. The CDR3 DNA sequence: TGTGCCAGCAGCTCGGGACAGCTCTACGAGCAGTACTTC. Encoded protein: CASSSGQLYEQYF.

V is TRBV14 and J is TRBJ2-7; 8 positions agree with TRBD2. Germline V CDR1 and CDR2: SGHDN, FVKESK. The CDR3 has 15 amino acids. The trim removed 1 base at V and 8 bases at J, leaving 10 bases unmatched. CDR3 loop: CASSQGSSGRRKQYF. In DNA, the CDR3 is TGTGCCAGCAGCCAAGGATCAAGCGGGAGACGCAAGCAGTACTTC.

V gene TRBV7-9 combines with J gene TRBJ1-1, with D tentatively TRBD1 (5 bases). This CDR3 has 18 amino acids. V was pared by 1 base and J by 4 bases, with 22 bases between. CDR1 and CDR2 from the germline V gene are SEHNR and FQNEAQ (reference sequence). This CDR3 reads CASSLVSTGVPRSTEAFF. For the CDR3, the DNA is TGTGCCAGCAGCTTAGTGTCAACAGGTGTCCCCAGGAGCACTGAAGCTTTCTTT.

The CDR3 nucleotides read TGTGCCACGAGAAGAGAGCGGGACACTGAAGCTTTCTTT. Translated: CATRRERDTEAFF. The rearrangement links TRBV24-1 to TRBJ1-1; D is uncertain. The CDR3 runs to 13 residues. V shed 10 bases and J shed 3 bases, with 14 bases lying between them. Germline values: CDR1 KGHDR, CDR2 SFDVKD.

The rearrangement links TRBV6-5 to TRBJ1-5; 7 bases agree with TRBD1. Germline V gene sequence: CDR1 MNHEY, CDR2 SVGAGI. Trimming took 11 bases from V and 2 from J; bases not matched to a gene: 12. CDR3 length: 15 residues. CDR3 amino acids: CAGKQGFGGNQPQHF. CDR3 coding DNA: TGTGCCGGTAAACAGGGGTTTGGAGGCAATCAGCCCCAGCATTTT.

The genes are TRBV30 and TRBJ2-7; TRBD2 agrees at 9 bases. The V gene's germline CDR1 is GTSNPN and CDR2 SVGIG (reference sequence). V shed 4 bases and J 3 bases; nucleotides not matched to a gene: 4. The CDR3 spans 13 residues. The CDR3 sequence is CAWMREGVYEQYF. CDR3 sequence (DNA): TGTGCCTGGATGCGGGAGGGGGTCTACGAGCAGTACTTC. The full variable domain, with the rest looked up from reference TRBV30 and TRBJ2-7, is SQTIHQWPATLVQPVGSPLSLECTVEGTSNPNLYWYRQAAGRGLQLLFYSVGIGQISSEVPQNLSASRPQDRQFILSSKKLLLSDSGFYLCAWMREGVYEQYFGPGTRLTVT.

This chain links TRBV6-5 with TRBJ2-1; possible D gene TRBD2, 6 bases. V was pared by 7 bases and J by 4 bases, with 17 bases between. The CDR3 has 15 residues. Germline assignment: CDR1 MNHEY and CDR2 SVGAGI. CDR3 DNA sequence: TGTGCCAGCACAGAGGCCGGGACTTCATACAATGAGCAGTTCTTC. It specifies CASTEAGTSYNEQFF.

The chain joins TRBV10-3 to TRBJ1-2; a weak D match, TRBD1 (5 bases). The CDR3 extends over 14 amino acids. Trimming removed 8 bases at V and 0 bases at J, with 13 bases between. Germline V CDR1 and CDR2: ENHRY, SYGVKD. CDR3 nucleotides: TGTGCCATCGGGGGGACGGCTGCTAACTATGGCTACACCTTC. The encoded protein is CAIGGTAANYGYTF.

CDR3 loop: CASRQLAGDSEQYF. The CDR3 DNA sequence: TGTGCCAGCAGGCAACTAGCGGGAGATTCCGAGCAGTACTTC. J is TRBJ2-7 and V is TRBV27; 11 nucleotides match TRBD2. Germline CDR1 MNHEY, CDR2 SMNVEV (reference sequence). The CDR3 contains 14 residues. V shed 6 bases, J shed 6 bases, and the junction held 7 bases outside the gene matches.

The rearrangement links TRBV15 to TRBJ1-5; no clear D gene. In germline, CDR1 is LNHNV, CDR2 YYDKDF (reference sequence). The CDR3 consists of 12 residues. V gave up 9 bases and J gave up 1 base, with 7 bases separating them. CDR3 loop: CATRESNQPQHF. CDR3 sequence (DNA): TGTGCCACGCGAGAGAGCAATCAGCCCCAGCATTTT.

V is TRBV30 and J is TRBJ1-2; D is uncertain. V was shortened by 4 bases and J by 5 bases, with 5 bases between the two germline ends. Germline CDR1 is GTSNPN and CDR2 is SVGIG (reference sequence). CDR3 length: 10 residues. This CDR3 reads CAWNGYGYTF. The CDR3, as DNA: TGTGCCTGGAACGGGTATGGCTACACCTTC.

This clone was seen only a few times. Written as DNA, the CDR3 is TGTGCCAGCAAGGAGGGAGGGACCTACGAGCAGTACTTC. Translation: CASKEGGTYEQYF. The genes are TRBV6-5 and TRBJ2-7; 7 nucleotides align to TRBD2. V lost 7 bases to trimming and J lost 2 bases; unmatched junction nucleotides: 5. The germline gives CDR1 MNHEY, CDR2 SVGAGI. CDR3 size: 13 residues.

This chain links TRBV28 with TRBJ1-1; 10 bases are a match to TRBD1. Germline trimming cut 6 bases from V and 4 bases from J; bases unmatched to any gene: 8. Germline values: CDR1 MDHEN, CDR2 SYDVKM. The CDR3 sequence is 15 residues long. Here the CDR3 DNA reads TGTGCCAGCAGGTTGACAGGGGGCACGGGCACTGAAGCTTTCTTT. Translated, it gives CASRLTGGTGTEAFF.

This chain joins TRBV30 and TRBJ2-7, with TRBD2 identical over 8 bases. The CDR3 is 12 amino acids. The trim removed 5 bases at V and 5 bases at J, leaving 5 bases unmatched. Per the germline V gene, CDR1 is GTSNPN and CDR2 is SVGIG (reference sequence). The CDR3 region has the DNA TGTGCCTGGGGGGCTAGCGGGCACGAGCAGTACTTC. This codes for CAWGASGHEQYF.

The V and J genes are TRBV28 and TRBJ1-2; 12 positions match TRBD1. This CDR3 spans 16 amino acids. Germline V gene lookup returns CDR1 MDHEN and CDR2 SYDVKM. V was clipped by 5 bases and J by 8 bases; unmatched bases: 12. CDR3: CASSKDLGTGGNGYTF. The CDR3, as DNA: TGTGCCAGCAGTAAAGACCTCGGGACAGGGGGCAACGGCTACACCTTC.

This clone was seen only a few times. This rearrangement joins TRBV5-1 to TRBJ1-1; D is unresolved. In germline, CDR1 is SGHRS, CDR2 YFSETQ. Trimming took 0 bases from V and 3 from J, leaving 9 bases between them. The CDR3 sequence is 14 residues long. In DNA form, the CDR3 reads TGCGCCAGCAGCTTGGGGAACGGGGACACTGAAGCTTTCTTT. This encodes CASSLGNGDTEAFF.

The chain links TRBV4-1 to TRBJ1-2; D is possibly TRBD1 (5 bases). Trimming took off 0 bases at V and 7 bases at J, with 15 bases between the two ends. There are 15 residues in the CDR3. CDR1 and CDR2 (germline): MGHRA, YSYEKL. CDR3 bases: TGCGCCAGCAGCCAAGATCGGGGACTCTCGAGTGGCTACACCTTC. As protein: CASSQDRGLSSGYTF.

The chain recombines TRBV5-1 with TRBJ2-3; 7 bases fit TRBD2. Germline V gives CDR1 SGHRS, CDR2 YFSETQ. The CDR3 is 14 amino acids. V lost 4 bases and J lost 5; bases outside the gene matches: 7. In nucleotides, the CDR3 is TGCGCCAGCAGCGCCGGGCCGGGAGGAGATACGCAGTATTTT. Protein product: CASSAGPGGDTQYF.